This paragraph reports one TCR beta chain. Assay used: immunoSEQ multiplex PCR; TCRdb lists only in-frame clones, some missing. The sample yields about 66,000 clones, 85% seen once. This sample was included in a study of OX40 agonist ivuxolimab in advanced cancers. Study details: The patients received agonistic anti-OX40 (CD134) antibody ivuxolimab.

Autoimmune disease history or systemic immunosuppression led to patient exclusion. Germline values: CDR1 SGHRS, CDR2 YFSETQ. Deletions cut 4 bases from V and 2 bases from J, with 16 bases between. CDR3 size: 17 residues. Here the sequenced sample was CD4+ or CD8+ T cells sorted from blood, taken in a trial of the OX40 agonist ivuxolimab. This TCR was sampled from an adult with an advanced solid tumor such as melanoma, head and neck, liver or kidney cancer. V gene TRBV5-1 combines with J gene TRBJ2-6; no firm D call. Here the CDR3 reads CASSPPLGQAGANVLTF. The CDR3 DNA follows: TGCGCCAGCAGCCCGCCCCTCGGGCAGGCTGGGGCCAACGTCCTGACTTTC.